This TCR beta chain was captured by sequencing in a study of blood T cell repertoires in COVID-19. Turning to the study itself: Acute-phase and convalescent COVID-19 samples originated in the United States, Italy and Spain. Sample material is recorded as cDNA or gDNA derived from T cells, B-cell-depleted T cells, or PBMCs.

Original data processing: How many nucleated cells were present was estimated from reference gene primer amplification. Assay used: immunoSEQ multiplex PCR; TCRdb lists only in-frame clones, some missing. V and J calls and clone size are those listed in that table; D and trimming were worked out from the DNA. The sample gives 75,000 to 100,000 clones, 65% to 85% of which show up once; less than 4.5% is in the top ten. The sample consisted of peripheral blood. This clonotype was obtained from a man in his sixties with acute or convalescent COVID-19.

DNA of the CDR3: TGCGCCAGCAGCCTCGGGACAGGGGTTTACGAGCAGTACTTC. This codes for CASSLGTGVYEQYF. V usage is TRBV5-1 and J usage is TRBJ2-7, with TRBD1 matching 10 bases. The CDR3 runs to 14 residues. Losses at the gene ends were 4 bases for V and 4 bases for J; bases not matched to a gene: 5. Germline V CDR1 and CDR2: SGHRS, YFSETQ.